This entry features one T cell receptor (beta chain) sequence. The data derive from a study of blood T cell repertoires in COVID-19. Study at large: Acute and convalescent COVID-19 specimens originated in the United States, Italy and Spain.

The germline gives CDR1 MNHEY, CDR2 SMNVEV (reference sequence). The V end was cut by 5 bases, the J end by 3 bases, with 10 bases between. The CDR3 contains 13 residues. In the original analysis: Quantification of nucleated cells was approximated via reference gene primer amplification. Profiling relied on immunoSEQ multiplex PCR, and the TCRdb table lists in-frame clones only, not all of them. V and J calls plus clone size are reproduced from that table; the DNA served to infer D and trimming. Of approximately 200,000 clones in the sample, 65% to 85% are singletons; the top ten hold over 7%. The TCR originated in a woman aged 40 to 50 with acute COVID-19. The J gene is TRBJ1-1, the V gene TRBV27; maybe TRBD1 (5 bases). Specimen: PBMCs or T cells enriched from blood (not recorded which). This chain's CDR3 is CASSPRDYTEAFF. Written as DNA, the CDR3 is TGTGCCAGCAGTCCTCGGGACTACACTGAAGCTTTCTTT.